Below, 24 T cell receptor beta chains from the same sample are listed, as sequenced in a study of CD8 T cells in cerebrospinal fluid in Alzheimer's disease. From its re-call of the 10x single-cell sequencing reads, TCRdb lists each CDR3 protein once, without DNA. In total, the table holds roughly 1,400 distinct CDR3 sequences. The specimen was cerebrospinal fluid. The receptors originated from a human donor in good health.

By frequency, this clonotype registers medium-sized. The chain employs TRBV9 and TRBJ2-5; without DNA, the TCRdb call of TRBD2 cannot be checked. CDR1 is SGDLS, CDR2 YYNGEE, per germline. This CDR3 region has 15 residues. CDR3: CASSVAGGAGETQYF.

This clonotype is deemed large by its frequency. The chain employs TRBV12-3 or TRBV12-4 and TRBJ1-2. This CDR3 spans 16 amino acids. The CDR3 reads CASSLLLEFRNYGYTF.

This clonotype is labeled large (0.1 to 1%) based on frequency. The chain has TRBV4-3 and TRBJ2-1; the D gene TCRdb calls, TRBD1, cannot be checked with no DNA. CDR1 is LGHNA and CDR2 is YSLEER in the germline V gene. The length of the CDR3 is 13 residues. Here the CDR3 reads CASSQDSGSEQFF.

Judged by frequency, this clonotype is medium-sized (0.01 to 0.1%). The CDR3 region is CASSQDGTGLRRDEQYF. This chain connects TRBV4-2 to TRBJ2-7; as DNA is missing, the TRBD1 call by TCRdb cannot be tested. The CDR3 is 17 amino acids. The germline V gene has CDR1 LGHNA and CDR2 YNFKEQ.

This clonotype shows up as medium-sized by frequency. The genes are TRBV7-9 and TRBJ2-3; TCRdb selects TRBD1, and the lack of DNA leaves this call unchecked. The CDR3 sequence is 15 residues long. The germline gives CDR1 SEHNR, CDR2 FQNEAQ (reference sequence). CDR3 sequence reads: CASSVVPGQGGTQYF.

This clonotype shows up as medium-sized by frequency. This chain joins TRBV5-1 and TRBJ1-4; without DNA, the TCRdb call of TRBD1 cannot be checked. The CDR3 has 13 amino acids. Germline CDR1 and CDR2: SGHRS and YFSETQ. CDR3 sequence reads: CASSRGVNEKLFF.

This clonotype is identified as medium-sized from frequency. This chain joins TRBV28 and TRBJ2-1; no DNA is available, so the TRBD1 call from TCRdb remains unchecked. CDR1 and CDR2 (germline): MDHEN, SYDVKM. The CDR3 loop spans 19 amino acids. Here the CDR3 reads CASSLRAYSGGGYYNEQFF.

This clonotype ranks as medium-sized in terms of frequency. The gene calls are TRBV7-6 and TRBJ2-5; there is no DNA to check the TCRdb D call of TRBD1. CDR1 and CDR2 from the germline V gene are SGHVS and FNYEAQ. This CDR3 contains 13 residues. The CDR3 protein is CASSLGGQETQYF.

Frequency places this clonotype as medium-sized. The CDR3 protein is CSASGGANQPQHF. The chain carries TRBV20-1 and TRBJ1-5; TCRdb calls TRBD1, which cannot be checked without DNA. CDR1 and CDR2 from the germline V gene are DFQATT and SNEGSKA (reference sequence). The CDR3 runs 13 residues.

The chain combines TRBV6-1 with TRBJ2-5; TCRdb calls TRBD1, which cannot be checked without DNA. The CDR3 sequence is 16 residues long. The germline gives CDR1 MNHNS, CDR2 SASEGT. The CDR3 sequence is CASNPQPRGGQETQYF.

This clonotype counts as medium-sized by frequency. The genes are TRBV5-8 and TRBJ2-6; TCRdb calls TRBD1, which cannot be checked without DNA. Germline values: CDR1 SGHTS, CDR2 YDEGEE. The CDR3 length is 19 residues. CDR3 loop: CASSLAPGQGLSGANVLTF.

In terms of frequency, this clonotype is medium-sized (0.01 to 0.1%). The V and J genes are TRBV20-1 and TRBJ1-6. CDR1 and CDR2 from the germline V gene are DFQATT and SNEGSKA (reference sequence). This CDR3 is 14 amino acids long. CDR3: CSARKAQTNSPLHF.

The chain is built from TRBV19 and TRBJ1-1; TCRdb indicates TRBD1, and absent DNA this call remains unverified. Germline CDR1 LNHDA, CDR2 SQIVND (reference sequence). This CDR3 contains 12 residues. Here the CDR3 reads CASSMSAGVAFF.

This clonotype counts as medium-sized by frequency. The chain couples TRBV4-2 to TRBJ1-5. The CDR3 is made up of 13 amino acids. Germline assignment: CDR1 LGHNA and CDR2 YNFKEQ. CDR3 loop: CASSQDQLQPQHF.

Considering frequency, this clonotype is medium-sized. J is TRBJ2-3 and V is TRBV15. Per germline, CDR1 LNHNV and CDR2 YYDKDF (reference sequence). The CDR3 totals 13 residues. CDR3: CATSRASTDTQYF. The variable domain in full, with the rest retrieved from reference TRBV15 and TRBJ2-3, is DAMVIQNPRYQVTQFGKPVTLSCSQTLNHNVMYWYQQKSSQAPKLLFHYYDKDFNNEADTPDNFQSRRPNTSFCFLDIRSPGLGDTAMYLCATSRASTDTQYFGPGTRLTVL.

J is TRBJ2-3 and V is TRBV28; TCRdb's D gene call, TRBD1, goes unchecked for lack of DNA. The CDR3 covers 13 residues. From germline, CDR1 is MDHEN and CDR2 SYDVKM. Here the CDR3 reads CASSLSQGGTQYF.

In terms of frequency, this clonotype is medium-sized. The chain carries TRBV2 and TRBJ2-1; absent DNA, TCRdb's TRBD1 call cannot be checked. From germline, CDR1 is SNHLY and CDR2 FYNNEI. CDR3 length: 12 amino acids. The CDR3 sequence: CASRPGYNEQFF.

Its frequency marks this clonotype as large. The chain recombines TRBV10-3 with TRBJ1-6; lacking DNA, the TRBD1 call made by TCRdb goes unchecked. The germline V gene has CDR1 ENHRY and CDR2 SYGVKD. CDR3 length: 14 amino acids. The CDR3 loop is CAISPGTDRSPLHF.

The rearrangement links TRBV20-1 to TRBJ2-1; there is no DNA to check the TCRdb D call of TRBD1. The CDR3 is 15 amino acids. CDR1 is DFQATT and CDR2 is SNEGSKA in the germline V gene (reference sequence). CDR3: CSARDGRKPNNEQFF.

Judged by frequency, this clonotype is medium-sized (0.01 to 0.1%). The chain is built from TRBV5-1 and TRBJ1-6; TCRdb picks TRBD1, but there is no DNA to check that call. The germline V gene encodes CDR1 SGHRS and CDR2 YFSETQ. This CDR3 region has 14 residues. The CDR3 sequence: CASSFDRNNSPLHF.

This clonotype is called medium-sized based on its frequency. V and J are TRBV20-1 and TRBJ1-2; the D call from TCRdb, TRBD1, cannot be confirmed without DNA. The CDR3 is made up of 15 amino acids. The germline V gene encodes CDR1 DFQATT and CDR2 SNEGSKA (reference sequence). The chain's CDR3 is CSARDGQGVVGGYTF.

By frequency, this clonotype registers medium-sized (0.01 to 0.1%). This chain links TRBV7-9 with TRBJ1-5; TCRdb lists TRBD1, though no DNA is available to test this call. Germline CDR1 reads SEHNR; CDR2 reads FQNEAQ (reference sequence). CDR3 length equals 14 residues. CDR3 sequence: CASSLGTANQPQHF.

Considering frequency, this clonotype is medium-sized. This rearrangement joins TRBV19 to TRBJ1-4; the D gene TCRdb calls, TRBD1, cannot be checked with no DNA. This CDR3 is built from 15 residues. From germline, CDR1 is LNHDA and CDR2 SQIVND (reference sequence). The CDR3: CASHRTGTTNEKLFF.

By frequency, this clonotype is medium-sized. This sequence joins TRBV6-6 and TRBJ2-7; TCRdb's D call, TRBD1, is unchecked because there is no DNA. This CDR3 has 15 residues. CDR1 is MNHNY and CDR2 is SVGAGI in the germline V gene (reference sequence). CDR3 sequence: CASRKDTGDPYEQYF.